This TCR beta chain was captured by sequencing in a study of blood T cell repertoires in COVID-19. Here immunoSEQ multiplex PCR was the method, and the copy in TCRdb shows in-frame clones only, minus some. Among tens of thousands of clones, 65% to 85% were seen once, and the ten largest hold roughly 7%. Looked up from germline, CDR1 is SNHLY and CDR2 is FYNNEI. J lost 7 bases, V lost 10 bases, and 12 bases had no gene match. The CDR3 covers 13 residues. Source material: peripheral blood. V and J are TRBV2 and TRBJ1-2; 7 bases line up with TRBD1. This TCR was recovered from a man between 60 and 75 years old with acute or convalescent COVID-19. The DNA for the CDR3 is TGTGCCAACGACCGCCTCGACAGGGCTGGCTACACCTTC. Protein sequence: CANDRLDRAGYTF.